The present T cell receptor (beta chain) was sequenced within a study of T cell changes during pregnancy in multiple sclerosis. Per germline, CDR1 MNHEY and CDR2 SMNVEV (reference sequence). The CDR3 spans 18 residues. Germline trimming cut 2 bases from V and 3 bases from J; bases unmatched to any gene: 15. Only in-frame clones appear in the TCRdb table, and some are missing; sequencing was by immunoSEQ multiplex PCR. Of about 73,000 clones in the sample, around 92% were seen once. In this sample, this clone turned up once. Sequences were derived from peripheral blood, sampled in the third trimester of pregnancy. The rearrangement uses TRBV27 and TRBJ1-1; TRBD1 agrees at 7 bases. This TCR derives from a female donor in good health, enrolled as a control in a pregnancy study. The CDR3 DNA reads TGTGCCAGCAGTTTAGGACCACCCTGGGACAGCTTCGACACTGAAGCTTTCTTT. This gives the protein CASSLGPPWDSFDTEAFF.